This T cell receptor beta chain was identified during a study of T-cell reconstitution after alpha-beta-depleted transplantation in children. This clonotype was seen more than once but under ten times. Germline V gene lookup returns CDR1 LGHNA and CDR2 YSLEER. This CDR3 comprises 13 residues. The ends were cut back, 0 bases at V and 7 bases at J, with 6 bases in the middle. This sample's TCRbeta library carried unique molecular identifier barcodes. One entry per CDR3 protein results from TCRdb running MiXCR on the PCR reads. The sample consists of about 580,000 distinct CDR3 sequences, more than 20% of them appearing once.

The sequenced sample was PBMCs, mostly from graft donor cells, obtained 360 days after TCRalphabeta/CD19-depleted stem cell transplant. The chain is built from TRBV4-3 and TRBJ2-2, with no clear D. The TCR sequence derives from a boy under two years old who had a stem cell transplant for acute myeloid leukemia, so the T cells may come from the graft donor. The CDR3 loop is CASSQDYDGELFF. In nucleotides, the CDR3 is TGCGCCAGCAGCCAAGACTACGACGGGGAGCTGTTTTTT.